The 9 T cell receptor beta chains below all came from one sample that was sequenced in a study of T-cell reconstitution after alpha-beta-depleted transplantation in children. Unique molecular identifiers were incorporated when the TCRbeta library was constructed. Via MiXCR, TCRdb re-called the PCR reads, giving one row per CDR3 protein. The sample lists approximately 490,000 distinct CDR3 sequences; about 11% were seen once. Sequenced here: PBMCs, sampled before TCRalphabeta/CD19-depleted stem cell transplant. The receptors derive from a child aged 2 to 15 with inherited bone marrow failure, due to receive a stem cell transplant.

The rearrangement uses TRBV28 and TRBJ1-6; a weak D match, TRBD1 (6 bases). Trimming took 5 bases from V and 6 from J, leaving 20 bases between them. CDR1 and CDR2 from the germline V gene are MDHEN and SYDVKM. The CDR3 has 17 residues. The CDR3 DNA is TGTGCCAGCAGTGGGGAAACAGGGTTAAGCAGTAATTCACCCCTCCACTTT. Residues: CASSGETGLSSNSPLHF.

This clonotype was detected only a few times. V gene TRBV19 combines with J gene TRBJ2-1; D may be TRBD1 (6 bases). The CDR3 runs to 15 residues. The germline gives CDR1 LNHDA, CDR2 SQIVND (reference sequence). Trimming took off 4 bases at V and 5 bases at J, with 15 bases between the two ends. CDR3 protein: CASSTLDSSHNEQFF. CDR3 DNA sequence: TGTGCCAGTAGTACCCTGGACAGTTCCCACAATGAGCAGTTCTTC.

There are many counts of this clonotype. The chain recombines TRBV5-1 with TRBJ1-5; D not certain. This CDR3 is 14 amino acids long. Germline CDR1 SGHRS, CDR2 YFSETQ. V lost 2 bases and J 6 bases, leaving 12 bases between the germline ends. CDR3 DNA sequence: TGCGCCAGCAGCTTTGTTCGAGTCGGTCAGCCCCAGCATTTT. As protein: CASSFVRVGQPQHF.

Ten or more counts support this clonotype. The chain has TRBV5-1 and TRBJ2-1; 10 bases map to TRBD2. V lost 7 bases and J lost 4; bases outside the gene matches: 8. The CDR3 covers 15 residues. Germline loops: CDR1 SGHRS, CDR2 YFSETQ. CDR3 DNA: TGCGCCAGCGCCCGTCTAGCGGGGGAATACAATGAGCAGTTCTTC. Translation gives CASARLAGEYNEQFF.

This clonotype was seen ten or more times. This chain joins TRBV24-1 and TRBJ1-5, with D possibly matching TRBD1 (5 bases). The CDR3 runs to 14 residues. The germline CDR1 and CDR2 sequences are KGHDR and SFDVKD. Trimming pared 11 bases from V and 5 bases from J, leaving 18 bases between. The CDR3 DNA reads as TGTGCCAGCCTGGGGACGGAGAGGTATCAGCCCCAGCATTTT. Its protein product is CASLGTERYQPQHF.

V and J are TRBV7-2 and TRBJ1-2; 9 bases match TRBD1. The CDR3 is 15 amino acids. J was trimmed by 5 bases and V by 5 bases; bases with no gene match: 9. In germline, CDR1 is SGHTA, CDR2 FQGNSA. The CDR3 is CASSLPPGQGYGYTF. In DNA, the CDR3 is TGTGCCAGCAGCCTTCCACCGGGACAGGGATATGGCTACACCTTC. Based on the CDR3 plus reference TRBV7-2 and TRBJ1-2, the full variable domain is GAGVSQSPSNKVTEKGKDVELRCDPISGHTALYWYRQSLGQGLEFLIYFQGNSAPDKSGLPSDRFSAERTGGSVSTLTIQRTQQEDSAVYLCASSLPPGQGYGYTFGSGTRLTVV.

This clonotype was detected many times. V gene TRBV7-6 combines with J gene TRBJ1-3, with D tentatively TRBD1 (5 bases). The V gene's germline CDR1 is SGHVS and CDR2 FNYEAQ. The CDR3 is made up of 15 amino acids. Trimming cost V 6 bases and J 4 bases, with 16 bases left between them. CDR3 protein: CASSPGLGEGNTIYF. The CDR3 bases are TGTGCCAGCAGTCCAGGCCTAGGGGAAGGAAACACCATATATTTT.

This clonotype was counted a few times. This chain uses TRBV29-1 with TRBJ2-5; D remains unclear. Germline lookup yields CDR1 SQVTM and CDR2 ANQGSEA. This CDR3 spans 14 amino acids. Deletions cut 6 bases from V and 0 bases from J, with 14 bases between. CDR3 loop: CSVVSLDYQETQYF. The CDR3 nucleotides are TGCAGCGTCGTTAGTCTAGACTACCAAGAGACCCAGTACTTC. Together with reference TRBV29-1 and TRBJ2-5, the CDR3 gives the full variable domain: SAVISQKPSRDICQRGTSLTIQCQVDSQVTMMFWYRQQPGQSLTLIATANQGSEATYESGFVIDKFPISRPNLTFSTLTVSNMSPEDSSIYLCSVVSLDYQETQYFGPGTRLLVL.

V gene TRBV9 combines with J gene TRBJ2-5; no reliable D call. The CDR3 totals 13 residues. CDR1 is SGDLS and CDR2 is YYNGEE in the germline V gene. V lost 3 bases to trimming and J lost 1 base, with 7 bases between them. The CDR3 DNA reads TGTGCCAGCAGCGCTCCCCTCCAAGAGACCCAGTACTTC. It yields the protein CASSAPLQETQYF. Combining the CDR3 with reference TRBV9 and TRBJ2-5 gives the whole variable domain DSGVTQTPKHLITATGQRVTLRCSPRSGDLSVYWYQQSLDQGLQFLIQYYNGEERAKGNILERFSAQQFPDLHSELNLSSLELGDSALYFCASSAPLQETQYFGPGTRLLVL.